These 21 T cell receptor beta chains share one sample of origin, sequenced in a study of T cell responses to AZD1222 COVID-19 vaccine. Sequencing was performed with immunoSEQ multiplex PCR; in TCRdb, only in-frame clones are kept and a portion is missing. The sample records more than 120,000 clones, approximately 86% being singletons. This sample comprised peripheral blood, obtained 28 days after the second AZD1222 dose. These receptors were obtained from an adult who received the AZD1222 COVID-19 vaccine.

The gene calls are TRBV7-8 and TRBJ1-6; no reliable D call. Deletions cut 5 bases from V and 10 bases from J, with 18 bases between. The CDR3 extends over 15 amino acids. In germline, CDR1 is SGHVS, CDR2 FQNEAQ. The CDR3 sequence is CASSPDGSQRSPLHF. DNA of the CDR3: TGTGCCAGCAGCCCGGATGGGTCACAGAGGTCACCCCTCCACTTT.

This chain joins TRBV27 and TRBJ1-6; D call uncertain. The V and J ends lost 3 bases and 8 bases respectively, with 14 bases between them. Per the germline V gene, CDR1 is MNHEY and CDR2 is SMNVEV (reference sequence). This CDR3 comprises 15 residues. The CDR3 is CASSLAGLTDSPLHF. In DNA, the CDR3 is TGTGCCAGCAGTTTGGCGGGCCTGACGGATTCACCCCTCCACTTT.

This clone was counted a single time. The chain recombines TRBV5-4 with TRBJ1-1; D perhaps matches TRBD1 (6 bases). The CDR3 is 14 amino acids. Germline V gene sequence: CDR1 SGHNT, CDR2 YYREEE (reference sequence). V gave up 4 bases and J gave up 5 bases, with 15 bases separating them. This CDR3 reads CASSIQGRETEAFF. The CDR3 region has the DNA TGTGCCAGCAGCATACAGGGTCGGGAAACTGAAGCTTTCTTT. The full variable domain, in which reference TRBV5-4 and TRBJ1-1 provide the parts outside the CDR3, is ETGVTQSPTHLIKTRGQQVTLRCSSQSGHNTVSWYQQALGQGPQFIFQYYREEENGRGNFPPRFSGLQFPNYSSELNVNALELDDSALYLCASSIQGRETEAFFGQGTRLTVV.

The chain recombines TRBV5-1 with TRBJ2-3; no reliable D call. The V end was cut by 2 bases, the J end by 2 bases, with 6 bases between. Germline assignment: CDR1 SGHRS and CDR2 YFSETQ. The CDR3 length is 13 residues. DNA for the CDR3: TGCGCCAGCAGCTTACAACCCACAGATACGCAGTATTTT. This encodes CASSLQPTDTQYF. Looking up the rest from reference TRBV5-1 and TRBJ2-3 gives the full variable domain: KAGVTQTPRYLIKTRGQQVTLSCSPISGHRSVSWYQQTPGQGLQFLFEYFSETQRNKGNFPGRFSGRQFSNSRSEMNVSTLELGDSALYLCASSLQPTDTQYFGPGTRLTVL.

This chain joins TRBV11-3 and TRBJ2-1; 11 nucleotides agree with TRBD2. In germline, CDR1 is SGHNT, CDR2 YENEEA. The V segment lost 5 bases and the J segment 0 bases; nucleotides outside the gene matches: 3. The CDR3 is 16 residues long. The CDR3 region is CASSATSGASYNEQFF. CDR3 nucleotides: TGTGCCAGCAGCGCGACTAGCGGGGCCTCCTACAATGAGCAGTTCTTC.

The rearrangement joins TRBV5-1 to TRBJ1-2; no firm D call. Trimming took off 0 bases at V and 4 bases at J, with 10 bases between the two ends. CDR1 SGHRS and CDR2 YFSETQ come from the germline V gene. The CDR3 has 14 residues. Written as DNA, the CDR3 is TGCGCCAGCAGCTTGGAGGCGGTCTCCTATGGCTACACCTTC. Protein product: CASSLEAVSYGYTF. Looking up the rest from reference TRBV5-1 and TRBJ1-2 gives the full variable domain: KAGVTQTPRYLIKTRGQQVTLSCSPISGHRSVSWYQQTPGQGLQFLFEYFSETQRNKGNFPGRFSGRQFSNSRSEMNVSTLELGDSALYLCASSLEAVSYGYTFGSGTRLTVV.

The CDR3 DNA is TGCAGTGCTAGTGAGCTAGCGGGAGTAGTCAATGAGCAGTTCTTC. It yields the protein CSASELAGVVNEQFF. This chain joins TRBV20-1 and TRBJ2-1, with TRBD2 matching over 10 bases. Germline V gives CDR1 DFQATT, CDR2 SNEGSKA (reference sequence). The CDR3 covers 15 residues. V shed 3 bases and J 6 bases; nucleotides not matched to a gene: 8.

The J gene is TRBJ1-5, the V gene TRBV6-7; 8 nucleotides match TRBD1. TRBV6-7 is given ORF status, its function remaining uncertain. Trimming removed 7 bases from V and 5 bases from J; junction bases left unmatched: 10. The CDR3 is made up of 15 amino acids. The CDR3 loop reads CASTEGTGGDQPQHF. DNA of the CDR3: TGTGCCAGCACCGAGGGGACAGGTGGGGATCAGCCCCAGCATTTT.

The V gene is TRBV25-1, the J gene TRBJ2-5; weak D call: TRBD2 (6 bases). The V end was cut by 7 bases, the J end by 3 bases, with 12 bases between. Germline lookup yields CDR1 MGHDK and CDR2 SYGVNS. The CDR3 covers 13 residues. CDR3 sequence: CASIPQREETQYF. The CDR3 DNA follows: TGTGCCAGCATCCCCCAGCGGGAAGAGACCCAGTACTTC.

This sequence joins TRBV5-1 and TRBJ2-2, with 9 bases fitting TRBD2. The CDR3 sequence is 17 residues long. Germline lookup yields CDR1 SGHRS and CDR2 YFSETQ. V was pared by 2 bases and J by 6 bases, with 11 bases of the junction left unmatched. CDR3 sequence reads: CASSLTGEGLASGELFF. In DNA form, the CDR3 reads TGCGCCAGCAGCTTAACAGGGGAGGGACTAGCTTCCGGGGAGCTGTTTTTT.

This chain connects TRBV7-9 to TRBJ2-1; the D gene is possibly TRBD2 (6 bases). Germline V gene data show CDR1 as SEHNR and CDR2 as FQNEAQ (reference sequence). CDR3 length: 14 amino acids. Trimming removed 5 bases at V and 7 bases at J, with 15 bases between. The CDR3 spells CASSDRVAVNEQFF. CDR3 coding DNA: TGTGCCAGCAGCGATAGGGTAGCGGTGAATGAGCAGTTCTTC.

V usage is TRBV27 and J usage is TRBJ2-7; D unresolved. The V end was cut by 3 bases, the J end by 2 bases, with 8 bases between. Germline CDR1 and CDR2: MNHEY and SMNVEV (reference sequence). CDR3 length: 13 residues. In DNA, the CDR3 is TGTGCCAGCAGTTTGGCGGTACCCTACGAGCAGTACTTC. Its protein product is CASSLAVPYEQYF.

This chain connects TRBV10-3 to TRBJ1-2; no firm D call. The germline V and J ends were trimmed by 1 base and 0 bases, with 9 bases remaining between them. This CDR3 is built from 15 residues. The germline V gene has CDR1 ENHRY and CDR2 SYGVKD. The CDR3 DNA is TGTGCCATCAGTGAGTGGACTGATTCTAACTATGGCTACACCTTC. Its translation is CAISEWTDSNYGYTF.

The table lists this clone with a few counts. The chain uses TRBV27 and TRBJ2-5, with a tentative D call TRBD2 (6 bases). Germline V lookup: CDR1 MNHEY, CDR2 SMNVEV (reference sequence). The CDR3 has 12 amino acids. The ends were cut back, 8 bases at V and 5 bases at J, with 12 bases in the middle. CDR3 residues: CASGLSGETQYF. CDR3 nucleotides: TGTGCCAGCGGACTATCGGGCGAGACCCAGTACTTC.

The sample holds one count of this clone. V and J are TRBV2 and TRBJ2-5; D perhaps matches TRBD2 (6 bases). Trimming removed 4 bases from V and 1 base from J, with 13 bases in between. This CDR3 has 15 amino acids. Germline V gene sequence: CDR1 SNHLY, CDR2 FYNNEI. The CDR3 loop reads CASSVGGTPQETQYF. DNA of the CDR3: TGTGCCAGCAGTGTGGGCGGGACGCCCCAAGAGACCCAGTACTTC.

V usage is TRBV19 and J usage is TRBJ1-5; the D gene is possibly TRBD1 (5 bases). V was clipped by 3 bases and J by 5 bases, with 20 bases between them. The CDR3 has 17 residues. Germline lookup yields CDR1 LNHDA and CDR2 SQIVND (reference sequence). The CDR3 coding sequence is TGTGCCAGTAGTATTTTCCTTCCTCTAGGGGTCGATCAGCCCCAGCATTTT. Its protein product is CASSIFLPLGVDQPQHF.

The chain has TRBV5-1 and TRBJ2-6; D call uncertain. Germline V gives CDR1 SGHRS, CDR2 YFSETQ. This CDR3 has 20 residues. V was shortened by 0 bases and J by 0 bases, with 19 bases between the two germline ends. Here the CDR3 reads CASSLDPKYAASSGANVLTF. In nucleotides, the CDR3 is TGCGCCAGCAGCTTGGACCCTAAATACGCTGCCAGCTCTGGGGCCAACGTCCTGACTTTC.

V gene TRBV5-1 combines with J gene TRBJ2-3; no firm D call. The CDR3 consists of 17 residues. Germline V gene data show CDR1 as SGHRS and CDR2 as YFSETQ. V lost 0 bases, J lost 1 base, and 15 bases lay in between. The CDR3, as DNA: TGCGCCAGCAGCTTGGGACCAGAGCTATTCGGCACAGATACGCAGTATTTT. Its translation is CASSLGPELFGTDTQYF.

The gene calls are TRBV5-6 and TRBJ1-1; D call uncertain. Germline lookup yields CDR1 SGHDT and CDR2 YYEEEE. The CDR3 totals 13 residues. Trimming left V 4 bases short and J 0 bases short, with 7 bases between. CDR3 nucleotide sequence: TGTGCCAGCAGCAAACAGATGAACACTGAAGCTTTCTTT. Its translation: CASSKQMNTEAFF.

This rearrangement joins TRBV18 to TRBJ1-4; a possible D gene is TRBD1 (6 bases). CDR1 is KGHSH and CDR2 is LQKENI in the germline V gene. V gave up 5 bases and J gave up 8 bases, with 15 bases separating them. The CDR3 spans 14 residues. DNA of the CDR3: TGTGCCAGCTCATCCGACAGGCCGGGAGAAAAACTGTTTTTT. Protein: CASSSDRPGEKLFF. Looking up the rest from reference TRBV18 and TRBJ1-4 gives the full variable domain: NAGVMQNPRHLVRRRGQEARLRCSPMKGHSHVYWYRQLPEEGLKFMVYLQKENIIDESGMPKERFSAEFPKEGPSILRIQQVVRGDSAAYFCASSSDRPGEKLFFGSGTQLSVL.

The V and J genes are TRBV10-2 and TRBJ1-1; D remains unclear. The CDR3 covers 15 residues. CDR1 WSHSY and CDR2 SAAADI come from the germline V gene. The V end lost 0 bases, the J end lost 0 bases, and 8 bases lay between the germline ends. The CDR3 nucleotides read TGCGCCAGCAGTGAGTCACGCGGGATGAACACTGAAGCTTTCTTT. Its protein product is CASSESRGMNTEAFF.